This T cell receptor beta chain was recorded in a study of blood T cell repertoires in COVID-19. Study-level background: Acute-phase and convalescent COVID-19 samples originated in the United States, Italy and Spain. Nucleic acid was either cDNA or gDNA, and it came from T cells, B-cell-depleted T cells, or PBMCs.

Original analysis: Amplification of reference gene primers was used by the study to estimate nucleated cell counts. Assay used: immunoSEQ multiplex PCR; TCRdb lists only in-frame clones, some missing. V and J calls and clone size are as listed in that table; D and trimming were resolved from the DNA. The data show over 200,000 clones, approximately 84% seen once. The germline V gene has CDR1 SGHNT and CDR2 YYREEE (reference sequence). CDR3 length equals 16 residues. V dropped 0 bases and J dropped 2; count of bases not matched to a gene: 3. J is TRBJ2-3 and V is TRBV5-4; 10 bases line up with TRBD2. The sequence was collected from a man aged 40-49 years with active or convalescent COVID-19. The sequencing input was peripheral blood. Here the CDR3 reads CASSLELAGFTDTQYF. The CDR3 coding sequence is TGTGCCAGCAGCTTGGAACTAGCGGGGTTCACAGATACGCAGTATTTT.